Below are 21 T cell receptor beta chains sequenced from a single sample in a study of cytomegalovirus exposure and HLA in healthy donors. Using immunoSEQ multiplex PCR, the repertoire was profiled, and TCRdb retains in-frame clones only, with some absent. This sample has almost 70,000 clones, with nearly 96% found just once. The specimen was PBMCs. The origin of the receptors is a woman aged 18-30 years in good health and CMV-seropositive.

CDR3 amino acids: CASSPGQREDGYTF. The CDR3 coding sequence is TGTGCCAGCAGCCCGGGACAGCGGGAGGATGGCTACACCTTC. The J gene is TRBJ1-2, the V gene TRBV9; 7 bases match TRBD1. This CDR3 has 14 residues. V gave up 4 bases and J gave up 6 bases; unmatched junction bases: 9. Looked up from germline, CDR1 is SGDLS and CDR2 is YYNGEE.

CDR3 sequence reads: CASSPGTSGYNEQFF. CDR3 DNA: TGTGCCAGCAGCCCCGGCACTAGCGGGTACAATGAGCAGTTCTTC. The chain has TRBV11-2 and TRBJ2-1, with 9 bases that match TRBD2. The CDR3 has 15 amino acids. The germline V gene encodes CDR1 SGHAT and CDR2 FQNNGV. Trimming took 5 bases from V and 4 from J; bases not matched to a gene: 6.

The chain joins TRBV5-4 to TRBJ2-3; 9 nucleotides align to TRBD2. Germline CDR1 reads SGHNT; CDR2 reads YYREEE (reference sequence). The ends lost 2 bases at V and 4 bases at J; junction bases unmatched: 5. This CDR3 contains 15 residues. For the CDR3, the DNA is TGTGCCAGCAGCTTAGCGGGAGGTTCGTCAGATACGCAGTATTTT. Its protein product is CASSLAGGSSDTQYF.

This chain connects TRBV7-2 to TRBJ2-1; 11 positions match TRBD2. The CDR3 consists of 14 residues. The germline gives CDR1 SGHTA, CDR2 FQGNSA. J gave up 16 bases and V 0 bases, and 8 bases lay outside the gene matches. The CDR3 protein is CASSLALAGALSFF. The CDR3 DNA sequence: TGTGCCAGCAGCTTAGCACTAGCGGGAGCGCTGTCCTTCTTC.

The chain is built from TRBV2 and TRBJ2-3; no clear D gene. This CDR3 spans 16 amino acids. Trimming pared 0 bases from V and 2 bases from J, leaving 12 bases between. Germline values: CDR1 SNHLY, CDR2 FYNNEI. As DNA, the CDR3 is TGTGCCAGCAGTGAAGCGCTCGGCGGAACCACAGATACGCAGTATTTT. As protein: CASSEALGGTTDTQYF. The whole variable domain, remainder taken from reference TRBV2 and TRBJ2-3, is EPEVTQTPSHQVTQMGQEVILRCVPISNHLYFYWYRQILGQKVEFLVSFYNNEISEKSEIFDDQFSVERPDGSNFTLKIRSTKLEDSAMYFCASSEALGGTTDTQYFGPGTRLTVL.

A single count supports this clone. This chain links TRBV7-3 with TRBJ2-3; D is perhaps TRBD1 (6 bases). The V gene's germline CDR1 is SGHTA and CDR2 FQGTGA. The CDR3 spans 16 residues. Trimming left V 3 bases short and J 5 bases short, with 18 bases between. In DNA form, the CDR3 reads TGTGCCAGCAGCTTTAGTAGTAGGGGCAGGGGAGATACGCAGTATTTT. It yields the protein CASSFSSRGRGDTQYF.

This chain connects TRBV5-5 to TRBJ1-1; D possibly corresponds to TRBD1 (6 bases). Per the germline V gene, CDR1 is SGHKS and CDR2 is YYEKEE (reference sequence). The germline V and J ends were trimmed by 0 bases and 5 bases, with 17 bases remaining between them. The CDR3 is 16 amino acids. The CDR3 loop is CASSLVVLAGETEAFF. CDR3 DNA: TGTGCCAGCAGCTTGGTTGTCTTGGCAGGGGAGACTGAAGCTTTCTTT. Full variable domain (rest looked up from reference TRBV5-5 and TRBJ1-1): DAGVTQSPTHLIKTRGQQVTLRCSPISGHKSVSWYQQVLGQGPQFIFQYYEKEERGRGNFPDRFSARQFPNYSSELNVNALLLGDSALYLCASSLVVLAGETEAFFGQGTRLTVV.

The chain uses TRBV6-4 and TRBJ2-2; 10 nucleotides line up with TRBD2. V was clipped by 5 bases and J by 3 bases; unmatched bases: 0. Germline CDR1 is MRHNA and CDR2 is SNTAGT. This CDR3 is 14 amino acids long. CDR3 in DNA: TGTGCCAGCAGTAGCGGGAGGGACACCGGGGAGCTGTTTTTT. Translation gives CASSSGRDTGELFF.

This clone occurred once. This chain joins TRBV4-1 and TRBJ1-4; the D is unclear. Trimming cost V 2 bases and J 7 bases, with 14 bases left between them. Germline lookup yields CDR1 MGHRA and CDR2 YSYEKL. CDR3 length equals 15 residues. Here the CDR3 DNA reads TGCGCCAGCAGCCAATCGGGATTGGGCGGTGAAAAACTGTTTTTT. Protein: CASSQSGLGGEKLFF.

The chain joins TRBV5-1 to TRBJ2-1; D is possibly TRBD2 (6 bases). The germline V gene has CDR1 SGHRS and CDR2 YFSETQ. This CDR3 has 13 residues. V gave up 0 bases and J gave up 10 bases, with 11 bases separating them. CDR3 in DNA: TGCGCCAGCAGCTTGGGATATGGGAGGGAGCAGTTCTTC. It is translated as CASSLGYGREQFF.

This clone was counted a single time. V is TRBV4-2 and J is TRBJ2-3; D perhaps matches TRBD2 (5 bases). Deletions cut 1 base from V and 1 base from J, with 9 bases between. The CDR3 is 15 residues long. Per the germline V gene, CDR1 is LGHNA and CDR2 is YNFKEQ. CDR3 region: CASSQAGSGTDTQYF. DNA of the CDR3: TGTGCCAGCAGCCAAGCGGGATCCGGCACAGATACGCAGTATTTT.

The chain combines TRBV5-4 with TRBJ2-5; the match to TRBD2 covers 13 bases. CDR1 and CDR2 from the germline V gene are SGHNT and YYREEE (reference sequence). The CDR3 consists of 17 residues. V dropped 3 bases and J dropped 4; count of bases not matched to a gene: 9. The CDR3 bases are TGTGCCAGCAGCTCCCTAGGACTAGCGGGAGTGGGAGAGACCCAGTACTTC. It encodes CASSSLGLAGVGETQYF.

J is TRBJ2-7 and V is TRBV7-9; D remains ambiguous. Trimming removed 2 bases from V and 5 bases from J, with 16 bases in between. The germline gives CDR1 SEHNR, CDR2 FQNEAQ (reference sequence). This CDR3 is 15 amino acids long. Written as DNA, the CDR3 is TGTGCCAGCAGCTTACTACCTCCCCTCAACGACGAGCAGTACTTC. Translation: CASSLLPPLNDEQYF. Supplemented by reference TRBV7-9 and TRBJ2-7, the full variable domain reads DTGVSQNPRHKITKRGQNVTFRCDPISEHNRLYWYRQTLGQGPEFLTYFQNEAQLEKSRLLSDRFSAERPKGSFSTLEIQRTEQGDSAMYLCASSLLPPLNDEQYFGPGTRLTVT.

The CDR3 DNA sequence: TGTGCCAGCAGCCCTCAGCGGACAGGGGGCTTGAATGAGCAGTTCTTC. Protein: CASSPQRTGGLNEQFF. V usage is TRBV5-6 and J usage is TRBJ2-1; 11 bases map to TRBD1. This CDR3 is built from 16 residues. The V segment lost 4 bases and the J segment 7 bases; nucleotides outside the gene matches: 10. The germline V gene has CDR1 SGHDT and CDR2 YYEEEE.

The chain recombines TRBV7-2 with TRBJ2-1; 9 positions agree with TRBD2. In germline, CDR1 is SGHTA, CDR2 FQGNSA. The CDR3 extends over 15 amino acids. V lost 4 bases to trimming and J lost 8 bases; unmatched junction nucleotides: 9. The CDR3 protein is CASSYVAGVGDEQFF. DNA of the CDR3: TGTGCCAGCAGCTACGTAGCGGGAGTGGGTGATGAGCAGTTCTTC. The variable domain in full, with the rest retrieved from reference TRBV7-2 and TRBJ2-1, is GAGVSQSPSNKVTEKGKDVELRCDPISGHTALYWYRQSLGQGLEFLIYFQGNSAPDKSGLPSDRFSAERTGGSVSTLTIQRTQQEDSAVYLCASSYVAGVGDEQFFGPGTRLTVL.

The rearrangement joins TRBV7-9 to TRBJ2-1; 7 bases align to TRBD1. The CDR3 covers 15 residues. Germline V gene lookup returns CDR1 SEHNR and CDR2 FQNEAQ (reference sequence). V shed 5 bases and J 0 bases; nucleotides not matched to a gene: 4. The CDR3 DNA sequence: TGTGCCAGCAGCCGACCAGGGGGCTCCTACAATGAGCAGTTCTTC. It yields the protein CASSRPGGSYNEQFF.

The chain joins TRBV6-6 to TRBJ1-2, with 8 bases matching TRBD1. Germline CDR1 and CDR2: MNHNY and SVGAGI (reference sequence). The CDR3 is made up of 14 amino acids. The junction had 10 bases not matched to a gene; V was cut back by 8 bases and J by 5 bases. The CDR3 region is CASAGQGFNYGYTF. In DNA form, the CDR3 reads TGTGCCAGCGCTGGACAGGGCTTTAATTATGGCTACACCTTC.

The chain couples TRBV19 to TRBJ2-1, with 7 nucleotides matching TRBD2. The CDR3 extends over 15 amino acids. Germline V gene sequence: CDR1 LNHDA, CDR2 SQIVND (reference sequence). The V gene end was trimmed by 6 bases and the J gene end by 2 bases; junction bases not matched to a gene: 7. CDR3 amino acids: CASSMGEGPYNEQFF. The DNA for the CDR3 is TGTGCCAGTAGCATGGGGGAGGGCCCCTACAATGAGCAGTTCTTC.

The V call is TRBV18, the J call TRBJ2-4; TRBD1 aligns across 8 bases. From germline, CDR1 is KGHSH and CDR2 LQKENI. The V segment lost 3 bases and the J segment 3 bases; nucleotides outside the gene matches: 4. There are 15 residues in the CDR3. This CDR3 is CASSPRGTGKNIQYF. The CDR3 DNA follows: TGTGCCAGCTCACCCCGCGGGACAGGCAAAAACATTCAGTACTTC.

The J gene is TRBJ1-1, the V gene TRBV4-1; tentatively, D is TRBD1 (5 bases). V dropped 0 bases and J dropped 1 base, with 15 bases sitting between them. Germline CDR1 MGHRA, CDR2 YSYEKL. The CDR3 contains 17 residues. In DNA form, the CDR3 reads TGCGCCAGCAGCCAAGAAGACAGTACCAACAGGAACACTGAAGCTTTCTTT. Protein product: CASSQEDSTNRNTEAFF.

The chain combines TRBV19 with TRBJ2-1; 9 bases fit TRBD1. V dropped 5 bases and J dropped 7; count of bases not matched to a gene: 12. The germline V gene encodes CDR1 LNHDA and CDR2 SQIVND (reference sequence). This CDR3 comprises 16 residues. In DNA, the CDR3 is TGTGCCAGTAGTCAATCGTCGGGACAGGGAGGTAATGAGCAGTTCTTC. Translation gives CASSQSSGQGGNEQFF.